These 21 T cell receptor beta chains came from one sample sequenced in a study of vaccination and CD4 T cells after COVID-19 (dated by TCRdb to the early 2020s). This specimen's treatment or condition label, interpreted: roughly 10-day PBMC culture with coronavirus spike peptide pools or control peptides (ViraFEST assay). The receptor library was made with PCR. Sequencing used an Illumina iSeq 100. TCR sequencing of DNA from cultured CD4+ T cells used the Oncomine TCR Beta short-read assay at the Johns Hopkins FTIC core. TCRdb applied fastp at Q25 and MiXCR to the public reads, then kept only in-frame beta chains. One record per CDR3 amino acid sequence lists the most common genes and DNA. Within this sample are fewer than 25,000 distinct CDR3 sequences, with under 45% of them counted one time only. The ten largest clones capture roughly 6.3% of the sample. These TCRs are of unknown antigen specificity.

This specimen consisted of CD4+ T cells from blood, cultured in vitro, obtained before SARS-CoV-2 vaccination. The receptor source for this set is a human donor who had recovered from COVID-19.

The gene calls are TRBV30 and TRBJ2-3; TRBD2 agrees at 10 bases. Trimming at V came to 4 bases and at J to 5 bases, leaving 12 bases not matched to a gene. The CDR3 covers 16 residues. Germline CDR1 GTSNPN, CDR2 SVGIG (reference sequence). CDR3 sequence: CAWNPAGGPRGDTQYF. CDR3 nucleotides: TGTGCCTGGAATCCAGCGGGGGGGCCTCGAGGAGATACGCAGTATTTT.

The chain is built from TRBV2 and TRBJ2-5; 8 bases fit TRBD2. Germline V gene data show CDR1 as SNHLY and CDR2 as FYNNEI. The V segment lost 5 bases and the J segment 3 bases; nucleotides outside the gene matches: 8. The CDR3 has 15 residues. The DNA for the CDR3 is TGTGCCAGCAGTCGAGCGGGGGTTAATAAAGAGACCCAGTACTTC. Protein: CASSRAGVNKETQYF. Supplemented by reference TRBV2 and TRBJ2-5, the full variable domain reads EPEVTQTPSHQVTQMGQEVILRCVPISNHLYFYWYRQILGQKVEFLVSFYNNEISEKSEIFDDQFSVERPDGSNFTLKIRSTKLEDSAMYFCASSRAGVNKETQYFGPGTRLLVL.

V is TRBV5-1 and J is TRBJ2-1; 12 bases are shared with TRBD2. Per the germline V gene, CDR1 is SGHRS and CDR2 is YFSETQ. The CDR3 is 17 residues long. Trimming took 0 bases from V and 6 from J; bases not matched to a gene: 7. CDR3 loop: CASSLDASGRGLNEQFF. DNA for the CDR3: TGCGCCAGCAGCTTGGATGCTAGCGGGAGGGGACTCAATGAGCAGTTCTTC.

The table lists this clonotype with a few counts. This sequence joins TRBV2 and TRBJ1-1, with D hard to call. The CDR3 sequence is 13 residues long. Trimming left V 2 bases short and J 1 base short, with 5 bases between. CDR1 and CDR2 from the germline V gene are SNHLY and FYNNEI. CDR3 sequence reads: CASSEHPNTEAFF. The CDR3, as DNA: TGTGCCAGCAGTGAACACCCGAACACTGAAGCTTTCTTT.

In DNA form, the CDR3 reads TGCAGCGTTCTTAAACAGGGTACGGACACTGAAGCTTTCTTT. It is translated as CSVLKQGTDTEAFF. This chain connects TRBV29-1 to TRBJ1-1; D possibly corresponds to TRBD1 (6 bases). In germline, CDR1 is SQVTM, CDR2 ANQGSEA. V shed 5 bases and J shed 3 bases, with 16 bases lying between them. The CDR3 consists of 14 residues.

This clonotype was recorded a few times. The chain couples TRBV6-1 to TRBJ1-1; 7 nucleotides align to TRBD1. The CDR3 has 15 amino acids. V lost 7 bases to trimming and J lost 0 bases; unmatched junction nucleotides: 8. The germline gives CDR1 MNHNS, CDR2 SASEGT. The CDR3 loop is CASTLRGQMNTEAFF. In DNA, the CDR3 is TGTGCCAGCACCCTTAGGGGGCAGATGAACACTGAAGCTTTCTTT.

The CDR3 DNA follows: TGTGCCAGCAGCATCCGCCCCCCGGGACAGAGAATCTATAATTCACCCCTCCACTTT. Translating gives CASSIRPPGQRIYNSPLHF. The V gene is TRBV4-2, the J gene TRBJ1-6; 7 bases line up with TRBD1. In germline, CDR1 is LGHNA, CDR2 YNFKEQ. J gave up 3 bases and V 5 bases, and 16 bases lay outside the gene matches. This CDR3 contains 19 residues.

CDR3: CASSESPNSPLHF. The CDR3 DNA is TGTGCCAGCAGCGAATCCCCGAATTCACCCCTCCACTTT. The chain combines TRBV7-3 with TRBJ1-6; D is undetermined. CDR1 and CDR2 from the germline V gene are SGHTA and FQGTGA. The CDR3 has 13 residues. V shed 5 bases and J shed 7 bases, with 9 bases lying between them.

This chain uses TRBV6-2 or TRBV6-3 with TRBJ1-1; unclear D gene. Germline V gene data show CDR1 as MNHEY and CDR2 as SVGEGT. V was trimmed by 7 bases and J by 0 bases, leaving 9 bases between them. This CDR3 has 13 amino acids. CDR3 sequence (DNA): TGTGCCAGCATTGACGGGCTGAACACTGAAGCTTTCTTT. It translates to CASIDGLNTEAFF.

The genes are TRBV11-2 and TRBJ1-6, with D possibly TRBD1 on 5 matching bases. V was pared by 3 bases and J by 7 bases, with 10 bases between. The CDR3 has 14 amino acids. The germline V gene has CDR1 SGHAT and CDR2 FQNNGV. The CDR3 reads CASSFGHENSPLHF. CDR3 DNA sequence: TGTGCCAGCAGCTTCGGACACGAGAATTCACCCCTCCACTTT.

This chain links TRBV5-4 with TRBJ2-2; possibly TRBD2 for D (6 bases). V was shortened by 3 bases and J by 3 bases, with 18 bases between the two germline ends. Germline V gene data show CDR1 as SGHNT and CDR2 as YYREEE (reference sequence). The length of the CDR3 is 17 residues. CDR3 nucleotides: TGTGCCAGCAGCTCCCCGTCGGGAGTATACGACACCGGGGAGCTGTTTTTT. Protein: CASSSPSGVYDTGELFF.

The sample holds a few counts of this clonotype. This sequence joins TRBV19 and TRBJ1-1; 8 bases match TRBD1. The V segment lost 1 base and the J segment 5 bases; nucleotides outside the gene matches: 9. Germline-derived CDR1 and CDR2 are LNHDA and SQIVND (reference sequence). The CDR3 sequence is 16 residues long. CDR3 coding DNA: TGTGCCAGTAGTATAGTAGGACAGGGAGATCGAACTGAAGCTTTCTTT. The encoded protein is CASSIVGQGDRTEAFF.

This chain joins TRBV7-9 and TRBJ1-1, with D unclear. In germline, CDR1 is SEHNR, CDR2 FQNEAQ (reference sequence). V was shortened by 3 bases and J by 5 bases, with 4 bases between the two germline ends. The CDR3 loop spans 11 amino acids. CDR3 region: CASSLITEAFF. The CDR3, as DNA: TGTGCCAGCAGCTTGATAACTGAAGCTTTCTTT.

The J gene is TRBJ1-1, the V gene TRBV27; unclear D gene. CDR1 and CDR2 from the germline V gene are MNHEY and SMNVEV (reference sequence). The ends were cut back, 2 bases at V and 8 bases at J, with 6 bases in the middle. CDR3 length: 11 amino acids. In nucleotides, the CDR3 is TGTGCCAGCAGTTTAAAGGGAGAAGCTTTCTTT. Encoded protein: CASSLKGEAFF.

This chain uses TRBV6-5 with TRBJ2-6, with D perhaps assigned TRBD1 or TRBD2 (5 bases each). V lost 2 bases, J lost 2 bases, and 13 bases lay in between. The germline gives CDR1 MNHEY, CDR2 SVGAGI. The CDR3 is made up of 17 amino acids. As DNA, the CDR3 is TGTGCCAGCAGTTACGGGGGAGTAAGGGCTGGGGCCAACGTCCTGACTTTC. This translates into CASSYGGVRAGANVLTF.

The V gene is TRBV12-3 or TRBV12-4, the J gene TRBJ1-5; D is uncertain. V was clipped by 3 bases and J by 6 bases, with 6 bases between them. This CDR3 contains 12 residues. The CDR3 DNA follows: TGTGCCAGCAGTTTTTGGCGTCAGCCCCAGCATTTT. It encodes CASSFWRQPQHF.

The chain employs TRBV20-1 and TRBJ2-4; TRBD2 might be the D (6 bases). CDR3 size: 14 residues. V gave up 3 bases and J gave up 1 base, with 10 bases separating them. The V gene's germline CDR1 is DFQATT and CDR2 SNEGSKA (reference sequence). Here the CDR3 reads CSARGGGAKNIQYF. CDR3 in DNA: TGCAGTGCTAGGGGAGGTGGGGCCAAAAACATTCAGTACTTC.

This chain joins TRBV7-9 and TRBJ1-4; D remains ambiguous. With 4 bases removed from V and 8 bases from J, the gap between germline ends came to 11 bases. Germline V CDR1 and CDR2: SEHNR, FQNEAQ (reference sequence). There are 13 residues in the CDR3. Written as DNA, the CDR3 is TGTGCCAGCAGCTCTGTTGAGGTGGAAAAACTGTTTTTT. It is translated as CASSSVEVEKLFF.

V is TRBV7-8 and J is TRBJ2-5, with a tentative D call TRBD2 (5 bases). V was clipped by 5 bases and J by 5 bases, with 15 bases between them. The germline V gene has CDR1 SGHVS and CDR2 FQNEAQ. CDR3 size: 14 residues. CDR3 protein: CASSAKRRGETQYF. As DNA, the CDR3 is TGTGCCAGCAGCGCCAAAAGGAGAGGGGAGACCCAGTACTTC.

This clonotype came up a few times. The rearrangement links TRBV19 to TRBJ1-2, with D possibly TRBD1 on 6 matching bases. CDR1 and CDR2 (germline): LNHDA, SQIVND (reference sequence). The CDR3 has 14 amino acids. V was clipped by 5 bases and J by 8 bases, with 18 bases between them. The CDR3 spells CASSEIGTSKGYTF. The CDR3 DNA follows: TGTGCCAGTAGTGAAATCGGGACATCGAAGGGCTACACCTTC.

This CDR3 is CASSSAGFEVNTEAFF. Here the CDR3 DNA reads TGTGCCAGCAGCTCGGCTGGGTTTGAGGTAAACACTGAAGCTTTCTTT. The chain carries TRBV7-3 and TRBJ1-1; no clear D. Germline CDR1 is SGHTA and CDR2 is FQGTGA. V was clipped by 4 bases and J by 2 bases, with 17 bases between them. The CDR3 spans 16 residues.